This T cell receptor (beta chain) stems from a study of OX40 agonist ivuxolimab in advanced cancers. Study conclusions and caveats: Clonal expansion was seen in CD4+ and CD8+ blood T cells by week 6 at 0.1 to 3.0 mg/kg. CD8+ T cells were the subset that, on average, had more expanded clones than CD4+.

CDR1 MDHEN and CDR2 SYDVKM come from the germline V gene. The CDR3 consists of 16 residues. Trimming shortened V by 2 bases and J by 6 bases, and 17 bases separated the two germline ends. The assay was immunoSEQ multiplex PCR, and TCRdb's table has in-frame clones only and misses some. The sample contains about 91,000 clones, 85% of which appear only once. With respect to this clone: Its antigen is not known.

V is TRBV28 and J is TRBJ1-5; D is uncertain. Here the sequenced sample was CD4+ or CD8+ T cells sorted from blood, taken in a trial of the OX40 agonist ivuxolimab. The receptor comes from an adult with an advanced solid tumor such as melanoma, head and neck, liver or kidney cancer. This CDR3 is CASSLIGTGLGQPQHF. The CDR3, as DNA: TGTGCCAGCAGTTTAATCGGTACGGGGTTGGGTCAGCCCCAGCATTTT.